This T cell receptor (beta chain) was identified in a study of blood T cell repertoires in COVID-19. Per the study methods: Nucleated cell number was recorded as an estimate derived from reference gene primer amplification. The assay was immunoSEQ multiplex PCR, and TCRdb's table has in-frame clones only and misses some. V, J and clone size were drawn from that table, and D and trimming were deduced from the DNA. The table lists about 250,000 clones, about nine tenths of them singletons. The trim removed 1 base at V and 8 bases at J, leaving 7 bases unmatched. Germline lookup yields CDR1 SGHTA and CDR2 FQGNSA. The CDR3 has 14 residues.

Material for sequencing was peripheral blood. This chain links TRBV7-2 with TRBJ1-1; TRBD1 aligns across 7 bases. This receptor was obtained from a young man with COVID-19, enrolled during active disease. In DNA, the CDR3 is TGTGCCAGCAGCTTAGACAGGGGCCAAGAGGAAGCTTTCTTT. It yields the protein CASSLDRGQEEAFF.